This is a list of T cell receptor beta chains from one sample in a study of cytomegalovirus exposure and HLA in healthy donors. The data were produced by immunoSEQ multiplex PCR, yet TCRdb's version contains in-frame clones alone and is incomplete. The sample lists roughly 200,000 clones; 84% were seen once. The sample was PBMCs. These TCRs come from a woman aged 18 to 35 in good health and CMV-seropositive. The CDR3 runs from the conserved cysteine through the conserved F or W. A D gene is named only where the DNA matches it firmly. Clone size, where shown, is once, few, many, or a class for clones that have expanded.

clone size	V gene	D gene	J gene	CDR3 DNA	CDR3 protein
NA	TRBV11-2	NA	TRBJ1-4	TGTGCCAGCAGCCGCATCGGGGGGACTAATGAAAAACTGTTTTTT	CASSRIGGTNEKLFF
NA	TRBV9	NA	TRBJ1-1	TGTGCCAGCAGCGTAGGAAACAGCGCGGGCACTGAAGCTTTCTTT	CASSVGNSAGTEAFF
NA	TRBV13	TRBD1	TRBJ2-5	TGTGCCAGCAGTTCAGGACAGGGAGGCGAGACCCAGTACTTC	CASSSGQGGETQYF
NA	TRBV30	TRBD2	TRBJ2-3	TGTGCCTGGCAAAGTTCGCGGGCGGGGGACACAGATACGCAGTATTTT	CAWQSSRAGDTDTQYF
NA	TRBV27	NA	TRBJ1-6	TGTGCCAGCAGTTATGGCGCGGGGACCCTCCACTTT	CASSYGAGTLHF
NA	TRBV29-1	NA	TRBJ1-2	TGCAGCGTTGTGGGGGGGGTTGATTTGGTGGACTATGGCTACACCTTC	CSVVGGVDLVDYGYTF
NA	TRBV6-5	NA	TRBJ1-3	TGTGCCAGCAGTTACTCGTGGCTTGCTGGAAACACCATATATTTT	CASSYSWLAGNTIYF
NA	TRBV5-4	TRBD2	TRBJ2-2	TGTGCCAGCAGGGGGCGGGGGGCCGGGGAGCTGTTTTTT	CASRGRGAGELFF
NA	TRBV12-2	NA	TRBJ1-2	TGTGCAAGTCGCTCTCAACAGGGCTACACCTTC	CASRSQQGYTF
NA	TRBV5-1	TRBD2	TRBJ2-3	TGCGCCAGCAGCCCGAGTACCGCGGGGGGGCCTGCAGATACGCAGTATTTT	CASSPSTAGGPADTQYF
NA	TRBV7-2	NA	TRBJ1-2	TGTGCCAGCAGCTTAGCTCGGGGGACCGCAGGCCATGGCTACACCTTC	CASSLARGTAGHGYTF
NA	TRBV6-6	NA	TRBJ1-1	TGTGCCAGCAGAGAACAAATGAACACTGAAGCTTTCTTT	CASREQMNTEAFF
NA	TRBV29-1	TRBD1	TRBJ2-7	TGCAGCGCTCGGGACAGGGCGTCCTGGGAGCAGTACTTC	CSARDRASWEQYF
few	TRBV6-5	NA	TRBJ2-3	TGTGCCATGGACGGGGCAGATACGCAGTATTTT	CAMDGADTQYF
NA	TRBV4-2	TRBD2	TRBJ2-5	TGTGCCAGCAGCCAAGAAGTTCTCGGACTAGCGGGGGTAGGAGAGACCCAGTACTTC	CASSQEVLGLAGVGETQYF
NA	TRBV7-2	NA	TRBJ1-1	TGTGCCAGCAGCTCCTTGACAGAAGCTTTCTTT	CASSSLTEAFF
NA	TRBV6-6	NA	TRBJ2-1	TGTGCCAGCAGTTACGGAGGGGCATACAATGAGCAGTTCTTC	CASSYGGAYNEQFF
NA	TRBV2	NA	TRBJ2-1	TGTGCCAAGACCCCGAAAAGCGCCTACAATGAGCAGTTCTTC	CAKTPKSAYNEQFF
NA	TRBV1	NA	TRBJ2-3	TGCACCACCTGGACTAGCGGGGAGGGAGATACGCAGTATTTT	CTTWTSGEGDTQYF
NA	TRBV7-9	TRBD2	TRBJ2-1	TGTGCCAGCAGCTTACCGGGGGGTATGCTTGAGCAGTTCTTC	CASSLPGGMLEQFF
NA	TRBV6-6	NA	TRBJ1-3	TGTGCCAGCAGTTCGAGCTCTGGAAACACCATATATTTT	CASSSSSGNTIYF
NA	TRBV19	NA	TRBJ1-2	TGTGCCAGTAATTCAAGGGGATACGATGGCTACACCTTC	CASNSRGYDGYTF
NA	TRBV14	NA	TRBJ1-2	TGTGCCAGCAGCCAACGGGGCAGGGGCTCCCCAGGTGGCTACACCTTC	CASSQRGRGSPGGYTF
NA	TRBV5-1	NA	TRBJ2-7	TGCGCCAGCAGCTTAAGGCAGGGGGGCACCTACGAGCAGTACTTC	CASSLRQGGTYEQYF
NA	TRBV14	NA	TRBJ1-1	TGTGCCAGCAGCCATGTGAAAAACATGAACACTGAAGCTTTCTTT	CASSHVKNMNTEAFF
few	TRBV5-6	TRBD2	TRBJ2-1	TGTGCCAGCAGCTTTTCAGCGGGAGGGGAGCAGTTCTTC	CASSFSAGGEQFF
few	TRBV7-9	NA	TRBJ1-3	TGTGCCAGCAGCTTAGGGAGTGGAAACACCATATATTTT	CASSLGSGNTIYF